A selection of T cell receptor beta chains follows, all from one sample in a study of blood T cells in healthy people across ages. Via MiXCR, TCRdb re-called the 5' RACE reads, giving one row per CDR3 protein. The sample yields around 1,000,000 distinct CDR3 sequences, 35% to 40% seen once. The sequencing sample was made of blood. Receptors originate from a man aged 18 to 35 in good health. CDR3s include the opening cysteine and the closing phenylalanine or tryptophan. D genes are given only for firm matches. Only part of the rows carry a size: once, few, many, or a class if the clone is expanded.

abundance: -; j_gene: TRBJ1-5; d_gene: TRBD1; v_gene: TRBV12-3/TRBV12-4; CDR3nt: TGTGCCAGCACCACAATCTCAGGGGGAGGTCAGCCCCAGCATTTT; CDR3aa: CASTTISGGGQPQHF
abundance: -; j_gene: TRBJ1-2; d_gene: TRBD1; v_gene: TRBV6-5; CDR3nt: TGTGCCAGCAGTTACAAGGCGACAGGGCGAAAGTCCAACTATGGCTACACCTTC; CDR3aa: CASSYKATGRKSNYGYTF
abundance: few; j_gene: TRBJ1-1; d_gene: -; v_gene: TRBV12-5; CDR3nt: TGTGCTAGTGGTTTGAGGGTCGGAAACACTGAAGCTTTCTTT; CDR3aa: CASGLRVGNTEAFF
abundance: -; j_gene: TRBJ2-3; d_gene: TRBD2; v_gene: TRBV5-6; CDR3nt: TGTGCCAGCCAGGGCCTAGCGGGGGACACAGATACGCAGTATTTT; CDR3aa: CASQGLAGDTDTQYF
abundance: -; j_gene: TRBJ2-1; d_gene: TRBD2; v_gene: TRBV12-3/TRBV12-4; CDR3nt: TGTGCCAGCAGTTTAGGTCCCCTAGCGGGGGGACGTGACAATGAGCAGTTCTTC; CDR3aa: CASSLGPLAGGRDNEQFF
abundance: -; j_gene: TRBJ1-4; d_gene: -; v_gene: TRBV5-5; CDR3nt: TGTGCCAGCAGCTTGACGGAGGAAAAACTGTTTTTT; CDR3aa: CASSLTEEKLFF
abundance: few; j_gene: TRBJ1-5; d_gene: -; v_gene: TRBV6-2/TRBV6-3; CDR3nt: TGTGCCAGCAGTTACTCCTCGATCGGGGGTTCCAATCAGCCCCAGCATTTT; CDR3aa: CASSYSSIGGSNQPQHF
abundance: few; j_gene: TRBJ1-2; d_gene: -; v_gene: TRBV9; CDR3nt: TGTGCCAGCAGCGACCGTGCTGAAGGGGGGCCGGGCTATGGCTACACCTTC; CDR3aa: CASSDRAEGGPGYGYTF
abundance: -; j_gene: TRBJ2-1; d_gene: -; v_gene: TRBV12-3/TRBV12-4; CDR3nt: TGTGCCAGCAGTTCCCATGGGGCCTACAATGAGCAGTTCTTC; CDR3aa: CASSSHGAYNEQFF
abundance: -; j_gene: TRBJ1-4; d_gene: TRBD1; v_gene: TRBV7-2; CDR3nt: TGTGCCAGCAGCCCACGACAGGGCTCGAATGAAAAACTGTTTTTT; CDR3aa: CASSPRQGSNEKLFF
abundance: -; j_gene: TRBJ2-3; d_gene: -; v_gene: TRBV24-1; CDR3nt: TGTGCCACCAGTGATCCGAACTCAGGCACAGATACGCAGTATTTT; CDR3aa: CATSDPNSGTDTQYF
abundance: -; j_gene: TRBJ1-4; d_gene: TRBD1; v_gene: TRBV27; CDR3nt: TGTGCCAGCAGTCGAAACGCAGGGGGCGGGTTTAATGAAAAACTGTTTTTT; CDR3aa: CASSRNAGGGFNEKLFF
abundance: -; j_gene: TRBJ2-3; d_gene: TRBD1; v_gene: TRBV7-9; CDR3nt: TGTGCCAGCAGCTTAGGGACAGGGAACACAGATACGCAGTATTTT; CDR3aa: CASSLGTGNTDTQYF
abundance: once; j_gene: TRBJ2-7; d_gene: TRBD1; v_gene: TRBV7-8; CDR3nt: TGTGCCAGCAGCTTCCGGGGACAGGGGGCGTACGAGCAGTACTTC; CDR3aa: CASSFRGQGAYEQYF
abundance: -; j_gene: TRBJ2-7; d_gene: -; v_gene: TRBV13; CDR3nt: TGTGCCAGCAGCTTAGATTACACCCCAAACTACGAGCAGTACTTC; CDR3aa: CASSLDYTPNYEQYF
abundance: -; j_gene: TRBJ1-1; d_gene: TRBD1; v_gene: TRBV7-9; CDR3nt: TGTGCCAGCAGCTTAGGCAGGGGGTTGGGTGAAGCTTTCTTT; CDR3aa: CASSLGRGLGEAFF